Sequencing of this T cell receptor beta chain was carried out in a study of blood T cell repertoires in COVID-19. In the original processing: Amplifying reference gene primers gave estimates of nucleated cell counts. TCRdb's table, derived via immunoSEQ multiplex PCR, lists solely in-frame clones and lacks some. V and J calls and clone size are copied from that table; D and trimming were computed from the DNA. The table has roughly 35,000 clones, 70% to 90% seen once. Germline lookup yields CDR1 LGHNA and CDR2 YNFKEQ. Deletions cut 2 bases from V and 8 bases from J, with 13 bases between. The CDR3 contains 15 residues.

The sequence derives from a human donor in a cohort sampled during active COVID-19. The rearrangement links TRBV4-2 to TRBJ1-6, with a tentative D call TRBD1 (6 bases). Sequencing was carried out using peripheral blood. As DNA, the CDR3 is TGTGCCAGCAGCCAAACCGGGACACTCGATTCACCCCTCCACTTT. Its protein is CASSQTGTLDSPLHF.